These T cell receptor beta chains were read from a single sample in a study of T-cell memory formation after mild COVID-19. Via MiXCR, TCRdb re-called the 5' RACE reads, giving one row per CDR3 protein. The sample has about 160,000 distinct CDR3 sequences; roughly 31% are singletons. The sequencing sample was made of PBMCs or a T cell subset sorted from them (not recorded which). These receptors originate from an adult woman who had mild COVID-19 (a few samples of this study predate the infection). Cell type and time point are not known. CDR3s include the opening cysteine and the closing phenylalanine or tryptophan. Fields, in order: clone size, D gene, V gene, J gene, CDR3 DNA, CDR3 protein. D genes are given only for firm matches. Part of the rows lack a size; the others show once, few, many or a class for expanded clones.

few,TRBD1,TRBV14,TRBJ2-7,TGTGCCAGCAGCCAAGGACAGGGACGCCCGCAGTACTTC,CASSQGQGRPQYF
-,-,TRBV7-2,TRBJ2-7,TGTGCCAGCAGCCTGACGGGTACTGGCTACGAGCAGTACTTC,CASSLTGTGYEQYF
many,TRBD1,TRBV7-3,TRBJ2-1,TGTGCCAGCAGCAAGACAGGGGGCTCAGCGGGAGTGGTGTTCTTC,CASSKTGGSAGVVFF
many,-,TRBV12-3/TRBV12-4,TRBJ2-5,TGTGCCAGCAGTTTGGGACTCCAAGAGACCCAGTACTTC,CASSLGLQETQYF
-,-,TRBV7-6,TRBJ1-2,TGTGCCAGCAGCCGCCAGCTGCTGACGGGGGAAGAAGGCTACACCTTC,CASSRQLLTGEEGYTF
few,-,TRBV4-2,TRBJ1-2,TGTGCCAGCAGCCAAGATGGCAACTATGGCTACACCTTC,CASSQDGNYGYTF
few,TRBD2,TRBV7-2,TRBJ2-2,TGTGCCAGCAGCTTAGGGCCGGGACTATGGACCGGGGAGCTGTTTTTT,CASSLGPGLWTGELFF
-,-,TRBV27,TRBJ2-7,TGTGCCAGCAGTTTAATTCGAGGCCGCGAGCAGTACTTC,CASSLIRGREQYF
-,-,TRBV24-1,TRBJ1-1,TGTGCCACCAGTGATATGTGGAACACTGAAGCTTTCTTT,CATSDMWNTEAFF
-,TRBD2,TRBV9,TRBJ2-3,TGTGCCAGCAGCGTAGTCACTAGCGGGGGGGCCTATACAGATACGCAGTATTTT,CASSVVTSGGAYTDTQYF
-,-,TRBV2,TRBJ1-5,TGTGCCAGCAGTGACTGGGATATTAGCAATCAGCCCCAGCATTTT,CASSDWDISNQPQHF
-,-,TRBV27,TRBJ2-2,TGTGCCAGCAGTTTAGAGGGGGTCGGCACCGGGGAGCTGTTTTTT,CASSLEGVGTGELFF
-,-,TRBV6-5,TRBJ1-2,TGTGCCAGCAGACAGGAGTATGGCTACACCTTC,CASRQEYGYTF
few,TRBD1,TRBV4-1,TRBJ2-4,TGCGCCAGCAGCCAAGTGGACAGGGTTAACATTCAGTACTTC,CASSQVDRVNIQYF
-,-,TRBV29-1,TRBJ2-3,TGCAGCGTTCAGACAGACACAGATACGCAGTATTTT,CSVQTDTDTQYF
-,TRBD2,TRBV6-4,TRBJ2-3,TGTGCCAGCAGCGACGGGACTATAAAAGATACGCAGTATTTT,CASSDGTIKDTQYF
once,TRBD1,TRBV7-2,TRBJ1-1,TGTGCCAGCAGCTGGACAGGGAGATCCGAAGCTTTCTTT,CASSWTGRSEAFF
few,TRBD2,TRBV7-8,TRBJ2-1,TGTGCCAGCAGCCCGGGACTAGCGGGAGGTGGGAATGAGCAGTTCTTC,CASSPGLAGGGNEQFF
few,-,TRBV11-3,TRBJ2-5,TGTGCCAGCAGCCCCTTTAGGGGAGGAGAGACCCAGTACTTC,CASSPFRGGETQYF
few,-,TRBV12-3/TRBV12-4,TRBJ2-1,TGTGCCAGCAGTACACTTATGGATGAGCAGTTCTTC,CASSTLMDEQFF
few,TRBD2,TRBV12-3/TRBV12-4,TRBJ2-1,TGTGCCAGCAGTTTTTCGGGACTAGGTTTTGAGCAGTTCTTC,CASSFSGLGFEQFF
-,TRBD2,TRBV6-1,TRBJ2-1,TGTGCCAGCAGTCAAAATAGCGGGGGGCCAAAGGAGCAGTTCTTC,CASSQNSGGPKEQFF
-,TRBD2,TRBV4-2,TRBJ2-1,TGTGCCAGCAGCCAAGGGGAATTAGCGGGGTCGGGCAATGAGCAGTTCTTC,CASSQGELAGSGNEQFF
-,-,TRBV29-1,TRBJ2-3,TGCAGCGTTGTAGAATGGAGGGCTAATACGCAGTATTTT,CSVVEWRANTQYF
few,TRBD1,TRBV6-1,TRBJ2-1,TGTGCCAGCAAAGGACAGGGGGCATACAATGAGCAGTTCTTC,CASKGQGAYNEQFF
-,-,TRBV5-1,TRBJ1-5,TGCGCCAGCAGCTCGGTGGGGGGGGGCAATCAGCCCCAGCATTTT,CASSSVGGGNQPQHF
few,-,TRBV14,TRBJ1-6,TGTGCCAGCAGCCGCATCCGGACTCTATCACCCCTCCACTTT,CASSRIRTLSPLHF
few,-,TRBV11-3,TRBJ1-2,TGTGCCAGCAGCTCAACGCAGGGCTATGGCTACACCTTC,CASSSTQGYGYTF
-,-,TRBV12-2,TRBJ1-1,TGTGCAAGTCGCCCTTGGCCTGATGGTAGGGAAGCTTTCTTT,CASRPWPDGREAFF
-,-,TRBV5-1,TRBJ1-6,TGCGCCAGCAGCTTGGAGACCCTATTCAACACCCTCCACTTT,CASSLETLFNTLHF
-,TRBD2,TRBV7-9,TRBJ2-2,TGTGCCAGCAGTTCGCCGGGGGGATCGAACACCGGGGAGCTGTTTTTT,CASSSPGGSNTGELFF
few,TRBD2,TRBV12-3/TRBV12-4,TRBJ2-4,TGTGCCAGCAGTTTCGCGGGGGGGAGGGACATTCAGTACTTC,CASSFAGGRDIQYF
many,-,TRBV6-6,TRBJ2-3,TGTGCCAGCAGTCACCGGGAGTCAGATACGCAGTATTTT,CASSHRESDTQYF
few,-,TRBV7-6,TRBJ2-3,TGTGCCAGCAGCTTAGCGCATGGAGATACGCAGTATTTT,CASSLAHGDTQYF
few,-,TRBV6-5,TRBJ2-5,TGTGCCAGCAGTTACGACAGCCAAGAGACCCAGTACTTC,CASSYDSQETQYF
-,-,TRBV7-8,TRBJ1-6,TGTGCCAGCAGCAGGGGGGGCCAGGGGAATAATTCACCCCTCCACTTT,CASSRGGQGNNSPLHF
-,-,TRBV24-1,TRBJ2-3,TGTGCCACCATTGGGCCCCCGGGAGCGAATACGCAGTATTTT,CATIGPPGANTQYF
few,TRBD2,TRBV2,TRBJ2-1,TGTGCCAGCAGGTGGGGGACTACCCATAGAGAGCAGTTCTTC,CASRWGTTHREQFF
-,TRBD1,TRBV20-1,TRBJ2-7,TGCAGTGCTGCCCACGGGACAGGGGGATCTGAAGAGCAGTACTTC,CSAAHGTGGSEEQYF
few,-,TRBV5-1,TRBJ1-2,TGCGCCAGCAGTTCGCATGGGGTAGACTATGGCTACACCTTC,CASSSHGVDYGYTF
-,-,TRBV20-1,TRBJ2-5,TGCAGTGCGGCCCAGCCAGGGGCTAACCAAGAGACCCAGTACTTC,CSAAQPGANQETQYF
once,TRBD2,TRBV9,TRBJ2-3,TGTGCCAGCAGCCCCAGCGGGGGGGACCCCACAGATACGCAGTATTTT,CASSPSGGDPTDTQYF
few,TRBD2,TRBV5-1,TRBJ2-1,TGCGCCAGCAGCGATACTAGCGGGGGCCTTAGCTCCTACAATGAGCAGTTCTTC,CASSDTSGGLSSYNEQFF
-,-,TRBV2,TRBJ2-6,TGTGCCAGCAGTGAAGTAGGGGCTGGGGCCAACGTCCTGACTTTC,CASSEVGAGANVLTF
-,TRBD1,TRBV12-3/TRBV12-4,TRBJ2-4,TGTGCCAGCAGTTTAGGGACAGGTGGGACGAACATTCAGTACTTC,CASSLGTGGTNIQYF
-,TRBD1,TRBV5-6,TRBJ2-5,TGTGCCAGCAGCTTAGACAGGGAAGAGACCCAGTACTTC,CASSLDREETQYF